The text below deals with one TCR beta chain. V was clipped by 5 bases and J by 6 bases; unmatched bases: 3. The length of the CDR3 is 12 residues. Germline-derived CDR1 and CDR2 are SEHNR and FQNEAQ (reference sequence). The data were obtained in a study of blood T cell repertoires in COVID-19. Study-level background: PBMCs, B-cell-depleted T cells, or T cells were the source of the cDNA or gDNA that made up the material.

Produced via immunoSEQ multiplex PCR; TCRdb's table is partial and in-frame only. The sample lists about 150,000 clones; almost 80% were seen once. The TCR sequence derives from a man aged 50 to 59 with active or convalescent COVID-19. The gene calls are TRBV7-9 and TRBJ2-7; 8 bases align to TRBD1. Sequenced input: peripheral blood. Here the CDR3 reads CASSRQGSEQYF. The CDR3 bases are TGTGCCAGCAGCCGACAGGGGTCCGAGCAGTACTTC.